One sample yielded the 19 T cell receptor beta chains listed below, sequenced in a study of T cells in women clearing cervical HPV infection. Sequencing was performed with immunoSEQ multiplex PCR; in TCRdb, only in-frame clones are kept and a portion is missing. The sample totals about 39,000 clones. The sample comprised blood buffy coat. All receptors come from a woman aged 18 to 69 with a cervical HPV16 infection that either progressed to CIN3+ or cleared (not recorded which).

A remark on this clone: The read stops 3 residues short of the end of the CDR3; the missing end is completed from the germline J gene. The chain has TRBV20-1 and TRBJ2-3; no reliable D call. This CDR3 has 14 residues. The germline V gene has CDR1 DFQATT and CDR2 SNEGSKA (reference sequence). Trimming took 3 bases from V and 5 from J, leaving 15 bases between them. CDR3 sequence: CSASPFSSGDTQYF. The sequenced CDR3 bases are TGCAGTGCTAGTCCGTTCTCATCGGGAGATACG.

As for this clone: The CDR3 goes on 3 residues after the read ends, and that part is filled in from the germline J gene. The chain couples TRBV2 to TRBJ2-3; D is uncertain. In germline, CDR1 is SNHLY, CDR2 FYNNEI. V shed 8 bases and J shed 6 bases, with 15 bases lying between them. The CDR3 is 13 residues long. CDR3 bases read: TGTGCCAGCGGAGTAGGAGCACAGGATACG. Translating gives CASGVGAQDT. The CDR3, in full, reads CASGVGAQDTQYF.

A word on this clone: The read is 3 residues too short to cover the CDR3 end, so that end is filled in from the germline J gene. This sequence joins TRBV12-3 or TRBV12-4 and TRBJ1-2; a weak D match, TRBD1 (6 bases). Trimming cost V 3 bases and J 2 bases, with 7 bases left between them. The CDR3 covers 13 residues. The CDR3 spells CASSFDRNYGYTF. CDR3 bases read: TGTGCCAGCAGTTTCGACAGGAACTATGGC.

On this clone: The read falls 3 residues short of the CDR3 end, and the missing part is taken from the germline J gene. The chain recombines TRBV12-3 or TRBV12-4 with TRBJ2-4; tentative D call: TRBD2 (6 bases). V lost 8 bases to trimming and J lost 1 base, with 18 bases between them. CDR3 length equals 16 residues. CDR3 bases read: TGTGCCAGCGCCTTGGGGGGAGGTAATGCCAAAAACATT. This encodes CASALGGGNAKNI. The entire CDR3 protein reads CASALGGGNAKNIQYF.

A remark on this clone: The read is 3 residues too short to cover the CDR3 end, so that end is filled in from the germline J gene. The rearrangement uses TRBV2 and TRBJ1-4, with TRBD1 identical over 7 bases. From germline, CDR1 is SNHLY and CDR2 FYNNEI. CDR3 length equals 15 residues. Losses at the gene ends were 7 bases for V and 1 base for J; bases not matched to a gene: 6. The CDR3 loop is CASILTGKTNEKLFF. The part of the CDR3 DNA that was read is TGTGCCAGCATTCTGACAGGGAAAACTAATGAAAAA.

Notes on this clone: Sequencing ends 3 residues short of the CDR3 end; the germline J gene provides the rest. The V and J genes are TRBV7-8 and TRBJ2-1; D is unresolved. Germline CDR1 is SGHVS and CDR2 is FQNEAQ. The CDR3 spans 15 residues. V was shortened by 1 base and J by 4 bases, with 11 bases between the two germline ends. CDR3 DNA, as far as it was read: TGTGCCAGCAGCTTAGGATCAGGATCTTACAATGAG. This sequence encodes CASSLGSGSYNE. The full CDR3 protein reads CASSLGSGSYNEQFF.

As for this clone: The read terminates 3 residues ahead of where the CDR3 ends, so the germline J gene completes it. The chain links TRBV7-8 to TRBJ2-7; TRBD1 might be the D (6 bases). Per the germline V gene, CDR1 is SGHVS and CDR2 is FQNEAQ. The V end lost 3 bases, the J end lost 0 bases, and 9 bases lay between the germline ends. The CDR3 sequence is 14 residues long. The sequenced CDR3 bases are TGTGCCAGCAGCTTCGACAGGAACTCCTACGAG. Translated: CASSFDRNSYE. The complete CDR3 reads CASSFDRNSYEQYF.

A note on this clone: The CDR3 goes on 3 residues after the read ends, and that part is filled in from the germline J gene. The genes are TRBV19 and TRBJ1-5, with 8 bases fitting TRBD1. Germline V gives CDR1 LNHDA, CDR2 SQIVND (reference sequence). V lost 3 bases and J lost 0; bases outside the gene matches: 4. The CDR3 loop spans 16 amino acids. The covered CDR3 bases are TGTGCCAGTAGTATTCGGACAGGGATTAGCAATCAGCCC. This translates into CASSIRTGISNQP. The full CDR3 protein is CASSIRTGISNQPQHF.

In the case of this clone: The read halts 3 residues ahead of the CDR3 end, with the missing end drawn from the germline J gene. This chain connects TRBV4-1 to TRBJ2-3; D gene uncertain. This CDR3 has 15 residues. Germline V gene lookup returns CDR1 MGHRA and CDR2 YSYEKL. V shed 1 base and J shed 1 base, with 9 bases lying between them. The CDR3 loop is CASSQGDVGTDTQYF. Incomplete CDR3 DNA: TGCGCCAGCAGCCAAGGCGATGTAGGCACAGATACG.

Comments on this clone: The CDR3 end falls 3 residues outside the read, so it is completed with the germline J gene. The chain is built from TRBV11-3 and TRBJ2-1; D call uncertain. Germline assignment: CDR1 SGHNT and CDR2 YENEEA. V lost 3 bases to trimming and J lost 7 bases, with 7 bases between them. The CDR3 covers 12 residues. The CDR3 DNA, read in part, is TGTGCCAGCAGCTTCGGGTGGAATGAG. Translating gives CASSFGWNE. The full CDR3 protein reads CASSFGWNEQFF. The full variable domain, in which reference TRBV11-3 and TRBJ2-1 provide the parts outside the CDR3, is EAGVVQSPRYKIIEKKQPVAFWCNPISGHNTLYWYLQNLGQGPELLIRYENEEAVDDSQLPKDRFSAERLKGVDSTLKIQPAELGDSAVYLCASSFGWNEQFFGPGTRLTVL.

The CDR3 bases that were read are TGCGCCAGCAGCCAACAGGGGGCGAAGAACGAG. It encodes CASSQQGAKNE. The entire CDR3 is CASSQQGAKNEQYF. The chain is built from TRBV5-1 and TRBJ2-7; 9 bases align to TRBD1. The read terminates 3 residues ahead of where the CDR3 ends, so the germline J gene completes it. From germline, CDR1 is SGHRS and CDR2 YFSETQ. Trimming took 4 bases from V and 5 from J; bases not matched to a gene: 7. The CDR3 spans 14 residues.

About this clone: Sequencing ends 3 residues short of the CDR3 end; the germline J gene provides the rest. This rearrangement joins TRBV5-1 to TRBJ1-1, with 10 bases matching TRBD1. Germline V lookup: CDR1 SGHRS, CDR2 YFSETQ. CDR3 length equals 14 residues. V trimming: 5 bases; J trimming: 3 bases; junction bases outside the gene matches: 4. The DNA read from the CDR3 is TGCGCCAGCAGATATGGGACAGGGGACACTGAA. This gives the protein CASRYGTGDTE. The whole CDR3 protein is CASRYGTGDTEAFF.

On this clone itself: The sequenced fragment ends 3 residues before the CDR3 boundary, so the rest is inferred from the germline J gene. The chain couples TRBV2 to TRBJ1-2, with 7 bases that match TRBD1. Germline V gene lookup returns CDR1 SNHLY and CDR2 FYNNEI. The CDR3 consists of 18 residues. The V gene end was trimmed by 3 bases and the J gene end by 0 bases; junction bases not matched to a gene: 13. The sequenced part of the CDR3 DNA is TGTGCCAGCAGTGAGGGGTTTTTGGGGACAGAAGCTAACTATGGC. It codes for CASSEGFLGTEANYG. The whole CDR3 protein reads CASSEGFLGTEANYGYTF.

Concerning this clone: Read data end 3 residues before the CDR3 end; the end is taken from the germline J gene. The J gene is TRBJ2-5, the V gene TRBV19, with D possibly being TRBD2 (7 bases). In germline, CDR1 is LNHDA, CDR2 SQIVND (reference sequence). This CDR3 comprises 13 residues. The V gene lost 6 bases and the J gene lost 5 bases, with 13 bases spanning the gap. Incomplete CDR3 DNA: TGTGCCAGTAGGGCCGGGGGGCATGAGACC. Translated: CASRAGGHET. The CDR3, in full, reads CASRAGGHETQYF.

On this clone itself: The read halts 3 residues ahead of the CDR3 end, with the missing end drawn from the germline J gene. The chain recombines TRBV6-4 with TRBJ1-1, with D unclear. The germline V gene has CDR1 MRHNA and CDR2 SNTAGT. CDR3 length: 13 amino acids. The germline V and J ends were trimmed by 4 bases and 5 bases, with 11 bases remaining between them. The CDR3 reads CASSVSIQTEAFF. CDR3 bases read: TGTGCCAGCAGTGTCTCGATTCAGACTGAA.

Comment on this clone: The CDR3 goes on 3 residues after the read ends, and that part is filled in from the germline J gene. The gene calls are TRBV12-3 or TRBV12-4 and TRBJ1-1; TRBD1 agrees at 11 bases. The CDR3 is 15 amino acids. The V gene end was trimmed by 7 bases and the J gene end by 0 bases; junction bases not matched to a gene: 4. The CDR3 spells CASTGTGGLNTEAFF. CDR3 bases read: TGTGCCAGCACTGGGACAGGGGGATTGAACACTGAA.

Note on this clone: From the germline J gene comes the end of the CDR3, since the read stops 3 residues before it. This chain joins TRBV30 and TRBJ1-3, with D possibly TRBD1 on 6 matching bases. Germline CDR1 is GTSNPN and CDR2 is SVGIG (reference sequence). The CDR3 sequence is 15 residues long. V was shortened by 5 bases and J by 0 bases, with 14 bases between the two germline ends. The part of the CDR3 DNA that was read is TGTGCCTGGGACCCCCAGGGGAGCTCTGGAAACACC. Residues: CAWDPQGSSGNT. The CDR3 reads in full as CAWDPQGSSGNTIYF.

CDR3 protein: CASSRGQLSGYTF. Incomplete CDR3 DNA: TGTGCCAGTAGCCGCGGACAGCTCTCGGGC. V and J are TRBV19 and TRBJ1-2; D might be TRBD1 (6 bases). The read is 3 residues too short to cover the CDR3 end, so that end is filled in from the germline J gene. This CDR3 has 13 residues. CDR1 LNHDA and CDR2 SQIVND come from the germline V gene (reference sequence).

Details on this clone: The CDR3 is cut off 3 residues early in the read; its end comes from the germline J gene. The J gene is TRBJ1-3, the V gene TRBV19; D perhaps matches TRBD1 (5 bases). Germline values: CDR1 LNHDA, CDR2 SQIVND (reference sequence). The V end was cut by 4 bases, the J end by 2 bases, with 15 bases between. CDR3 size: 16 residues. The DNA read from the CDR3 is TGTGCCAGTAGTACCCCAGTCCAGGGAACTGGAAACACC. Amino acid sequence: CASSTPVQGTGNT. The whole CDR3 sequence is CASSTPVQGTGNTIYF.